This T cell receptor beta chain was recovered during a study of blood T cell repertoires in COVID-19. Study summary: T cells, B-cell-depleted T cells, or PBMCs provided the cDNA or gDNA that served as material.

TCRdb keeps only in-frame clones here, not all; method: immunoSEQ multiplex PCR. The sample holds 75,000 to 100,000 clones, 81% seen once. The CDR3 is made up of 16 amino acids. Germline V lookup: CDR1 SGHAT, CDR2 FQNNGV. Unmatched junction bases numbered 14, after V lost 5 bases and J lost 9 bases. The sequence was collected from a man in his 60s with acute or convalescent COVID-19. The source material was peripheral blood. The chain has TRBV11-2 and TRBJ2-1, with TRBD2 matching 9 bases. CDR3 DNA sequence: TGTGCCAGCAGCATGGCGGCGCGGGGGGGCTTAGGTGAGCAGTTCTTC. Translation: CASSMAARGGLGEQFF.